This TCR beta chain came from a study of blood T cell repertoires in COVID-19. For the study at large: T cells, B-cell-depleted T cells, or PBMCs supplied cDNA or gDNA.

V gave up 2 bases and J gave up 2 bases; unmatched junction bases: 6. The CDR3 consists of 15 residues. CDR1 is GTSNPN, CDR2 SVGIG, per germline (reference sequence). Authors' processing steps: Counts of nucleated cells, estimated from reference gene primer amplification, were obtained. Assay: immunoSEQ multiplex PCR; the TCRdb copy retains only in-frame clones and omits some. The V and J calls and clone size are taken from that table; D and trimming were inferred from the DNA. In the table there are around 270,000 clones, 65% to 85% of which are singletons. The sample consisted of peripheral blood. The clonotype comes from a woman between 35 and 50 years old who had recovered from COVID-19. The J gene is TRBJ1-5, the V gene TRBV30; 7 bases align to TRBD1. As DNA, the CDR3 is TGTGCCTGGAGTCAATTCACAGGGGGCAATCAGCCCCAGCATTTT. Encoded protein: CAWSQFTGGNQPQHF.